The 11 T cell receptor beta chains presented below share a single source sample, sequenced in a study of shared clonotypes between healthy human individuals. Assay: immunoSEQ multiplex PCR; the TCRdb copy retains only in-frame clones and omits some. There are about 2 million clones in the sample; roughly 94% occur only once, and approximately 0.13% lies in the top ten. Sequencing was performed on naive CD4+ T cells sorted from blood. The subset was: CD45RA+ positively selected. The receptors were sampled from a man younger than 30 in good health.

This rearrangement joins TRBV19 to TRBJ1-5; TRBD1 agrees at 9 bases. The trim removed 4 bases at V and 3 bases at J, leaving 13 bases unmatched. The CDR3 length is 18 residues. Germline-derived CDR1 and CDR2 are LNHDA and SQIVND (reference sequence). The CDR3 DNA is TGTGCCAGTAGTAACAGGGGGCGGTCGTTGCTACCCAATCAGCCCCAGCATTTT. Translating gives CASSNRGRSLLPNQPQHF.

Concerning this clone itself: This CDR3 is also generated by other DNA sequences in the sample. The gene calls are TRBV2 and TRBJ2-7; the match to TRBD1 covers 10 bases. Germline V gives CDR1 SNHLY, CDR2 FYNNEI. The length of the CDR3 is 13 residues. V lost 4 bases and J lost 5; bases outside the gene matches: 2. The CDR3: CASSGDRGNEQYF. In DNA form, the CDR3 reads TGTGCCAGCAGTGGGGACAGGGGCAACGAGCAGTACTTC.

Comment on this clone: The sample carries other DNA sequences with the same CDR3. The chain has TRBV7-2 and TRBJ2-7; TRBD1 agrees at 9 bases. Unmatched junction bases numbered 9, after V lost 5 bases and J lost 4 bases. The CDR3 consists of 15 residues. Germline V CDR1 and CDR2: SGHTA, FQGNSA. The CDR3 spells CASSPQTGGGYEQYF. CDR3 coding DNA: TGTGCCAGCAGCCCCCAAACAGGGGGCGGTTACGAGCAGTACTTC. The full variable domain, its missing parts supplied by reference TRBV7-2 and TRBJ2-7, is GAGVSQSPSNKVTEKGKDVELRCDPISGHTALYWYRQSLGQGLEFLIYFQGNSAPDKSGLPSDRFSAERTGGSVSTLTIQRTQQEDSAVYLCASSPQTGGGYEQYFGPGTRLTVT.

The DNA for the CDR3 is TGTGCCAGCAGTAGCCCTAGCGGAGGAACAGACGGGGAGCTGTTTTTT. Encoded protein: CASSSPSGGTDGELFF. The V and J genes are TRBV25-1 and TRBJ2-2; 7 nucleotides line up with TRBD2. The CDR3 contains 16 residues. The germline V gene encodes CDR1 MGHDK and CDR2 SYGVNS. After removal of 5 bases from V and 7 bases from J, the junction contained 13 bases not matched to a gene. Supplemented by reference TRBV25-1 and TRBJ2-2, the full variable domain reads EADIYQTPRYLVIGTGKKITLECSQTMGHDKMYWYQQDPGMELHLIHYSYGVNSTEKGDLSSESTVSRIRTEHFPLTLESARPSHTSQYLCASSSPSGGTDGELFFGEGSRLTVL.

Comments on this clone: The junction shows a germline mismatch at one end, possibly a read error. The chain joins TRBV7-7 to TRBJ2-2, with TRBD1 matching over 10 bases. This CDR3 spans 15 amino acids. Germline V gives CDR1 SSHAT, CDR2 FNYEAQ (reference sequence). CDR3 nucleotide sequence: TGTGCTAGCAGCTCCCCCGGGACAGGGGACCGGGAGCTGTTTTTT. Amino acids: CASSSPGTGDRELFF.

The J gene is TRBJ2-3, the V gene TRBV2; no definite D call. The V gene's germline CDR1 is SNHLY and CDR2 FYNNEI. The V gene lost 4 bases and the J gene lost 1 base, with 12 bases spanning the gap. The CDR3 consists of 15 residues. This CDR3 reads CASSAWTFGTDTQYF. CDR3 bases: TGTGCCAGCAGTGCATGGACGTTCGGCACAGATACGCAGTATTTT.

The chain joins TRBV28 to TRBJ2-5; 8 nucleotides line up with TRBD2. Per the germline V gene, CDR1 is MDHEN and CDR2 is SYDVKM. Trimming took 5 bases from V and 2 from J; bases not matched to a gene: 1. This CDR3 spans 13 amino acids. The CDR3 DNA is TGTGCCAGCAGTCCGGGGGGGCAAGAGACCCAGTACTTC. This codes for CASSPGGQETQYF.

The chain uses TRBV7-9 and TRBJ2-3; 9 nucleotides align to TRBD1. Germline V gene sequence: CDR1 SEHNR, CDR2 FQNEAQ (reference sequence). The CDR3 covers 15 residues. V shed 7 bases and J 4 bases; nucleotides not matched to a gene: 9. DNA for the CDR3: TGTGCCAGCACCTCTAATACAGGGGGCGCAGATACGCAGTATTTT. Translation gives CASTSNTGGADTQYF.

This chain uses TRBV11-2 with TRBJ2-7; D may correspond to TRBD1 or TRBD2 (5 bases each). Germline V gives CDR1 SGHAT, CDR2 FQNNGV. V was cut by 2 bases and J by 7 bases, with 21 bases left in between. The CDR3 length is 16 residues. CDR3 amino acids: CASSLQGGAGTTEQYF. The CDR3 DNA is TGTGCCAGCAGCTTACAGGGTGGCGCAGGGACGACGGAGCAGTACTTC.

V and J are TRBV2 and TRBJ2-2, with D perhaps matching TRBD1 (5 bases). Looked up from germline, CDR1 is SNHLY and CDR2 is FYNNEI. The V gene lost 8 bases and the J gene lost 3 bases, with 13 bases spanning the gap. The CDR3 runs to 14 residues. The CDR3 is CASCLAGHTGELFF. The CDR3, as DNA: TGTGCCAGCTGTTTGGCAGGGCACACCGGGGAGCTGTTTTTT.

CDR3 sequence reads: CASSPGSAYNEQFF. Here the CDR3 DNA reads TGCGCCAGCAGTCCGGGGTCGGCCTACAATGAGCAGTTCTTC. The chain is built from TRBV10-1 and TRBJ2-1; perhaps TRBD2 as D (5 bases). This CDR3 comprises 14 residues. V was cut by 5 bases and J by 2 bases, with 10 bases left in between. In germline, CDR1 is WNHNN, CDR2 SYGVQD (reference sequence).